This T cell receptor beta chain was sequenced for a study of blood T cell repertoires in COVID-19. Study overall: In each case, the material was cDNA or gDNA derived from T cells, B-cell-depleted T cells, or PBMCs.

The assay was immunoSEQ multiplex PCR, and TCRdb's table has in-frame clones only and misses some. The sample comprises about 400,000 clones, 70% to 90% of which are singletons, and roughly 7.2% rests with the top ten. The CDR3 loop spans 16 amino acids. V dropped 1 base and J dropped 2 bases, with 13 bases sitting between them. The germline V gene has CDR1 SGHRS and CDR2 YFSETQ. This receptor was obtained from an older woman with COVID-19, enrolled during active disease. The sequencing sample was made of peripheral blood. The rearrangement joins TRBV5-1 to TRBJ1-3, with a weak D call TRBD1 (5 bases). CDR3 loop: CASSLTRVVAGNTIYF. For the CDR3, the DNA is TGCGCCAGCAGCTTGACCAGGGTAGTGGCTGGAAACACCATATATTTT.